This T cell receptor beta chain was identified during a study of human T cells and chemical hapten exposure. Study information: Donors were sensitized with 2% DPC on the upper inner arm. Points from the study as a whole: Sensitization with DPC brought no change to TCRs above 1 in 1000 in frequency. Alopecia in the donors means their immune response may deviate from healthy people's.

This clonotype was found many times. As yet, its antigen is unknown. The germline V gene has CDR1 MNHEY and CDR2 SVGAGI. Trimming cost V 6 bases and J 7 bases, with 13 bases left between them. CDR3 length: 13 residues. Indicated time point: patch test 2, 6 weeks after DPC sensitization. Treatment indicated: therapeutic diphenylcyclopropenone sensitization with weekly scalp DPC. As the library was built, unique molecular identifiers were attached to individual cDNA molecules. TCRdb independently ran MiXCR on the RACE reads; one entry per CDR3 protein. The sample has 80,000 to 100,000 distinct CDR3 sequences, around 9.3% seen once.

Source: whole blood, taken in connection with sensitization to the hapten diphenylcyclopropenone (DPC). The genes are TRBV6-5 and TRBJ1-5; D gene ambiguous. This sequence was found in a middle-aged woman with alopecia areata. Some clones in this sample may be carry-over from other donors' samples. The CDR3 region is CASSPRGKQPQHF. CDR3 DNA sequence: TGTGCCAGCAGCCCCCGGGGTAAGCAGCCCCAGCATTTT.